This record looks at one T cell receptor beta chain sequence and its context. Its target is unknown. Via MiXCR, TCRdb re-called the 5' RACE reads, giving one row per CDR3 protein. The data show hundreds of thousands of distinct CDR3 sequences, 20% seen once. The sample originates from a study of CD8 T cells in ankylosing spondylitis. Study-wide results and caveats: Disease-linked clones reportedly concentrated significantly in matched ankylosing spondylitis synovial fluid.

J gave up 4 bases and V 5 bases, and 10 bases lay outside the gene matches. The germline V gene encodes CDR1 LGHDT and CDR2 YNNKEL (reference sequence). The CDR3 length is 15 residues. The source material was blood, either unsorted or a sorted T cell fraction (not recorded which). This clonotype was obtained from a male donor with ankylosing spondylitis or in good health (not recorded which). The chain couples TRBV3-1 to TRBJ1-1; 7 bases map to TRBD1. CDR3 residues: CASSEPGGSSTEAFF. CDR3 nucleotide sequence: TGTGCCAGCAGCGAACCAGGGGGTTCAAGCACTGAAGCTTTCTTT. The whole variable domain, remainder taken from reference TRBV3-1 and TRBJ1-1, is DTAVSQTPKYLVTQMGNDKSIKCEQNLGHDTMYWYKQDSKKFLKIMFSYNNKELIINETVPNRFSPKSPDKAHLNLHINSLELGDSAVYFCASSEPGGSSTEAFFGQGTRLTVV.